This T cell receptor (beta chain) comes out of a study of PD-1 blockade in mismatch repair-deficient tumors (dated by TCRdb to 2015 to 2018). Some background on the complete study: Between September 2013 and 2016, roughly 78 consecutive patients with about 11 mismatch repair-deficient cancer types, all previously treated and progressing, were enrolled in the trial. Tumor-associated T cell clones were tracked in the peripheral blood of patients responding to PD-1 blockade by deep sequencing of TCR CDR3 regions. Study-wide findings and limitations: Tumor-resident clones, often undetectable in blood before treatment, expanded rapidly after pembrolizumab and then contracted, generally before radiologic responses.

Of note for this clone: It lacks a known antigen. Per-nucleotide qualities are absent, and no much larger clonotype sits a single base away.

Including cysteine and phenylalanine, the CDR3 has 14 amino acids. The DNA shown is the 42-base CDR3, in frame from base 1. V ends up 6 bases short and J 5 bases short, with an unmatched junction base count of 8. In the germline V gene, CDR1 corresponds to SGDLS and CDR2 to YYNGEE. For each enrolled patient, mismatch repair deficiency was established using either polymerase chain reaction or immunohistochemistry. A few patients who responded to pembrolizumab therapy underwent TCR sequencing. The phase II trial prospectively evaluated PD-1 blockade with pembrolizumab in advanced mismatch repair-deficient cancers, independent of tissue of origin. Peripheral blood T cell samples were gathered serially, both before PD-1 blockade started and at multiple time points afterward. The timing of each blood sample was reported as weeks after the first dose of pembrolizumab. Receptor libraries were prepared by the immunoSEQ multiplex PCR assay. Entries here come from immuneACCESS through TCRdb and include only in-frame sequences with V and J called. Some clones fail to appear in such tables; in the studies checked, an unresolved V gene covers under half of the shortfall, and the cause of the remainder is unknown. The sample contains about 120,000 clones, around 86% of them found a single time. Jointly, the top ten make up 13% of the sample.

This clonotype originated in an adult with mismatch repair-deficient cancer. Here the sequenced sample was peripheral blood, taken 44 weeks after starting pembrolizumab. The V and J genes are TRBV9 and TRBJ2-5; 9 of the junction bases match TRBD2. The CDR3 region reads CASNGGRAVETQYF. In nucleotide form, the sequence is TGTGCCAGCAACGGCGGGAGGGCCGTCGAGACCCAGTACTTC. The entire variable domain, with the stretches around the CDR3 drawn from the reference TRBV9 and TRBJ2-5 proteins, is DSGVTQTPKHLITATGQRVTLRCSPRSGDLSVYWYQQSLDQGLQFLIQYYNGEERAKGNILERFSAQQFPDLHSELNLSSLELGDSALYFCASNGGRAVETQYFGPGTRLLVL.